This entry concerns a single T cell receptor beta chain. Its antigen is still unknown. This CDR3 contains 13 residues. V lost 1 base and J 2 bases, leaving 5 bases between the germline ends. The V gene's germline CDR1 is LGHNA and CDR2 YNFKEQ. Profiled with immunoSEQ multiplex PCR; TCRdb holds only in-frame clones, not every one. The sample comprises around 260,000 clones, around 91% of which are singletons, and 2.5% to 3.5% rests with the top ten. These data come from a study of cytomegalovirus exposure and HLA in healthy donors. At the level of the study: The same platform as the roughly 670 first-cohort repertoires was used for the roughly 130 validation repertoires, a later analysis reported.

Overall study results and limits: Most TCRs appeared rarely, but some public TCRs recurred in many donors. First-cohort TCR clusters tended to co-occur in the roughly 120 validation repertoires, a later analysis found. Cytomegalovirus-associated status was assigned to about 180 TCR beta chains.

The sequence derives from a woman between 25 and 40 years old in good health and CMV-seronegative. The sample comprised PBMCs. The rearrangement uses TRBV4-2 and TRBJ1-1, with D hard to call. CDR3 amino acids: CASSQGSNTEAFF. The DNA for the CDR3 is TGTGCCAGCAGCCAAGGGTCCAACACTGAAGCTTTCTTT.